One sample yielded the 30 T cell receptor beta chains listed below, sequenced in a study of blood T cell repertoires in COVID-19. Generated by immunoSEQ multiplex PCR, the TCRdb table keeps only in-frame clones and is missing some. The sample contains about 75,000 clones, 74% of which appear only once. Input material: peripheral blood. The receptors shown here come from a human donor with acute or convalescent COVID-19. The donor label of this sample is uncertain.

The V and J genes are TRBV6-5 and TRBJ1-1; a possible D gene is TRBD1 (6 bases). CDR1 and CDR2 from the germline V gene are MNHEY and SVGAGI. V gave up 10 bases and J gave up 0 bases, with 12 bases separating them. This CDR3 comprises 13 residues. In DNA, the CDR3 is TGTGCCACCCGGACAGACCTGAACACTGAAGCTTTCTTT. Its translation: CATRTDLNTEAFF.

The rearrangement joins TRBV19 to TRBJ2-3; possibly TRBD2 for D (7 bases). CDR1 is LNHDA, CDR2 SQIVND, per germline (reference sequence). The CDR3 length is 15 residues. Between the trimmed V and J ends, which lost 2 bases and 4 bases, there was a span of 13 bases. The CDR3 here is CASSIRGAGADTQYF. The CDR3 DNA sequence: TGTGCCAGTAGTATACGGGGGGCCGGGGCAGATACGCAGTATTTT.

V and J are TRBV7-8 and TRBJ2-5, with 10 bases that match TRBD1. The germline V gene has CDR1 SGHVS and CDR2 FQNEAQ. The CDR3 runs to 15 residues. With V trimmed by 5 bases and J by 1 base, 4 bases remained unmatched. CDR3 nucleotide sequence: TGTGCCAGCAGCGCAAGGGACAGGGGCCAAGAGACCCAGTACTTC. Residues: CASSARDRGQETQYF.

The gene calls are TRBV2 and TRBJ1-6; 9 bases line up with TRBD1. The germline V gene encodes CDR1 SNHLY and CDR2 FYNNEI. V was pared by 6 bases and J by 5 bases, with 5 bases of the junction left unmatched. The CDR3 extends over 15 amino acids. Here the CDR3 DNA reads TGTGCCAGCAGCTTACAGGGGGCCAATAATTCACCCCTCCACTTT. Amino acids: CASSLQGANNSPLHF.

This chain links TRBV24-1 with TRBJ2-5; D not certain. Germline CDR1 reads KGHDR; CDR2 reads SFDVKD. This CDR3 spans 11 amino acids. Trimming pared 2 bases from V and 8 bases from J, leaving 5 bases between. CDR3 sequence: CATSDSLTQYF. The CDR3 DNA reads TGTGCCACCAGTGATTCGCTAACCCAGTACTTC.

This clone occurred a few times. The chain has TRBV5-5 and TRBJ2-2; TRBD2 matches at 10 bases. J lost 2 bases, V lost 4 bases, and 5 bases had no gene match. This CDR3 has 16 amino acids. The germline CDR1 and CDR2 sequences are SGHKS and YYEKEE (reference sequence). The CDR3 spells CASSPRTSGNTGELFF. The CDR3 nucleotides are TGTGCCAGCAGCCCGAGGACTAGCGGAAACACCGGGGAGCTGTTTTTT.

This chain uses TRBV28 with TRBJ1-2; D might be TRBD1 (6 bases). Per germline, CDR1 MDHEN and CDR2 SYDVKM. V shed 6 bases and J shed 3 bases, with 11 bases lying between them. This CDR3 region has 13 residues. Here the CDR3 DNA reads TGTGCCAGCAGCTTGCGACAGGACTATGGCTACACCTTC. Residues: CASSLRQDYGYTF.

This clone was detected only a few times. The chain recombines TRBV28 with TRBJ2-3; the D gene is possibly TRBD2 (6 bases). The CDR3 length is 16 residues. Germline values: CDR1 MDHEN, CDR2 SYDVKM. V lost 5 bases, J lost 0 bases, and 15 bases lay in between. The CDR3 loop is CASSAPRDASTDTQYF. In DNA, the CDR3 is TGTGCCAGCAGTGCCCCGCGGGACGCTAGCACAGATACGCAGTATTTT.

J is TRBJ2-3 and V is TRBV6-5; a weak D match, TRBD2 (5 bases). V dropped 6 bases and J dropped 0 bases, with 10 bases sitting between them. The CDR3 sequence is 14 residues long. Germline-derived CDR1 and CDR2 are MNHEY and SVGAGI. CDR3: CASSHTGSTDTQYF. DNA of the CDR3: TGTGCCAGCAGCCACACGGGAAGCACAGATACGCAGTATTTT.

The genes are TRBV6-5 and TRBJ1-2; D may be TRBD1 (6 bases). The CDR3 spans 15 residues. The germline V gene has CDR1 MNHEY and CDR2 SVGAGI. Trimming stripped 0 bases from V and 4 bases from J, with 12 bases between. CDR3 region: CASSYSGQSSYGYTF. The DNA of the CDR3 is TGTGCCAGCAGTTACTCCGGACAGTCAAGCTATGGCTACACCTTC.

This clone has a single count. The chain couples TRBV19 to TRBJ2-2; 10 positions agree with TRBD1. J was trimmed by 4 bases and V by 7 bases; bases with no gene match: 6. Germline CDR1 LNHDA, CDR2 SQIVND (reference sequence). The CDR3 consists of 15 residues. The CDR3 reads CASNRDRGATGELFF. In DNA form, the CDR3 reads TGTGCCAGTAACCGGGACAGGGGCGCCACCGGGGAGCTGTTTTTT.

The chain couples TRBV7-9 to TRBJ1-1; D is uncertain. CDR1 is SEHNR and CDR2 is FQNEAQ in the germline V gene (reference sequence). V lost 0 bases, J lost 7 bases, and 12 bases lay in between. The CDR3 covers 14 residues. The CDR3 sequence is CASSLAEGSLEAFF. The CDR3 coding sequence is TGTGCCAGCAGCTTAGCGGAGGGCAGCCTTGAAGCTTTCTTT.

The chain is built from TRBV10-1 and TRBJ2-5; no clear D gene. V lost 3 bases to trimming and J lost 0 bases, with 2 bases between them. The CDR3 consists of 12 residues. Germline V gene data show CDR1 as WNHNN and CDR2 as SYGVQD (reference sequence). The CDR3 sequence is CASSDNQETQYF. CDR3 bases: TGCGCCAGCAGTGATAACCAAGAGACCCAGTACTTC.

The chain links TRBV7-2 to TRBJ2-3, with TRBD2 matching over 11 bases. CDR1 is SGHTA and CDR2 is FQGNSA in the germline V gene. The V segment lost 5 bases and the J segment 1 base; nucleotides outside the gene matches: 5. This CDR3 is built from 16 residues. This chain's CDR3 is CASSTSGGRGTDTQYF. As DNA, the CDR3 is TGTGCCAGCAGCACTAGCGGGGGACGTGGCACAGATACGCAGTATTTT.

This sequence joins TRBV5-6 and TRBJ2-2, with D possibly TRBD2 on 5 matching bases. V was clipped by 2 bases and J by 3 bases, with 14 bases between them. CDR3 length equals 16 residues. Germline V lookup: CDR1 SGHDT, CDR2 YYEEEE. CDR3 coding DNA: TGTGCCAGCAGCTTTACTGTGGGAGTGGACACCGGGGAGCTGTTTTTT. Protein sequence: CASSFTVGVDTGELFF.

The rearrangement joins TRBV5-1 to TRBJ1-1; 7 nucleotides agree with TRBD1. Germline CDR1 SGHRS, CDR2 YFSETQ. There are 15 residues in the CDR3. The V segment lost 3 bases and the J segment 6 bases; nucleotides outside the gene matches: 11. CDR3 bases: TGCGCCAGCAGCTCCATACCGGGACAGAATGCTGAAGCTTTCTTT. Translating it yields CASSSIPGQNAEAFF.

CDR3 sequence (DNA): TGTGCCAGTAGTATAGGATTGGGCGGGGGGCCGGAGACCCAGTACTTC. This sequence encodes CASSIGLGGGPETQYF. The chain recombines TRBV19 with TRBJ2-5; 8 bases map to TRBD2. Germline values: CDR1 LNHDA, CDR2 SQIVND (reference sequence). CDR3 length: 16 amino acids. V was clipped by 1 base and J by 5 bases; unmatched bases: 9.

The rearrangement links TRBV4-2 to TRBJ2-3, with 10 bases that match TRBD2. This CDR3 is built from 16 residues. The germline CDR1 and CDR2 sequences are LGHNA and YNFKEQ. V lost 3 bases, J lost 4 bases, and 7 bases stayed unmatched. Here the CDR3 DNA reads TGTGCCAGCAGCCAGCCTAGCGGGGGAATCCCAGATACGCAGTATTTT. It translates to CASSQPSGGIPDTQYF.

The chain recombines TRBV11-2 with TRBJ2-5; a possible D gene is TRBD2 (6 bases). CDR1 and CDR2 from the germline V gene are SGHAT and FQNNGV. Trimming stripped 5 bases from V and 2 bases from J, with 15 bases between. The CDR3 has 15 residues. CDR3 sequence (DNA): TGTGCCAGCAGCCCCCAGCGGGCGGGTCAAGAGACCCAGTACTTC. Protein sequence: CASSPQRAGQETQYF.

This chain links TRBV19 with TRBJ1-2, with D uncertain. This CDR3 has 13 amino acids. The ends were cut back, 10 bases at V and 0 bases at J, with 12 bases in the middle. Per the germline V gene, CDR1 is LNHDA and CDR2 is SQIVND (reference sequence). The DNA for the CDR3 is TGTGCCACCCAGACAAAACCTAACTATGGCTACACCTTC. Translated: CATQTKPNYGYTF.

V gene TRBV6-5 combines with J gene TRBJ1-2, with 7 bases aligning to TRBD1. With 6 bases clipped from V and 4 bases from J, the junction kept 5 bases outside the gene matches. The CDR3 has 13 residues. Germline values: CDR1 MNHEY, CDR2 SVGAGI. The CDR3 spells CASRATGSYGYTF. DNA for the CDR3: TGTGCCAGCAGGGCGACAGGGTCCTATGGCTACACCTTC.

This clone has ten or more counts. The chain links TRBV28 to TRBJ1-2, with TRBD1 matching 9 bases. This CDR3 contains 15 residues. With V trimmed by 6 bases and J by 4 bases, 9 bases remained unmatched. Germline lookup yields CDR1 MDHEN and CDR2 SYDVKM. This CDR3 reads CASSLTGGSGYGYTF. CDR3 in DNA: TGTGCCAGCAGCCTAACAGGGGGCTCGGGCTATGGCTACACCTTC.

A single count supports this clone. The rearrangement uses TRBV12-3 or TRBV12-4 and TRBJ1-1, with D tentatively TRBD1 (5 bases). The CDR3 is 13 amino acids. Trimming shortened V by 6 bases and J by 2 bases, and 10 bases separated the two germline ends. The CDR3 spells CASSLRDNTEAFF. The DNA of the CDR3 is TGTGCCAGCAGCCTCAGGGATAACACTGAAGCTTTCTTT.

This chain links TRBV28 with TRBJ2-3; TRBD1 matches 9 bases. The CDR3 is 17 residues long. Trimming cost V 5 bases and J 2 bases; bases outside gene matches: 11. CDR1 MDHEN and CDR2 SYDVKM come from the germline V gene. The CDR3 loop reads CASSPTGGRRDTDTQYF. CDR3 nucleotides: TGTGCCAGCAGTCCAACAGGGGGCCGGCGGGACACAGATACGCAGTATTTT.

The chain has TRBV6-6 and TRBJ2-7; 7 bases map to TRBD1. Looked up from germline, CDR1 is MNHNY and CDR2 is SVGAGI (reference sequence). V trimming: 9 bases; J trimming: 3 bases; junction bases outside the gene matches: 5. The CDR3 consists of 12 residues. CDR3 nucleotide sequence: TGTGCCAGAAGGGACAGCGGCTACGAGCAGTACTTC. Protein product: CARRDSGYEQYF.

The CDR3 DNA sequence: TGTGCCAGCAGCCAAGTGCTAGCGGGGCGCCACACCGGGGAGCTGTTTTTT. Translated: CASSQVLAGRHTGELFF. The rearrangement uses TRBV14 and TRBJ2-2; 9 nucleotides agree with TRBD2. The germline V gene encodes CDR1 SGHDN and CDR2 FVKESK. The V gene end was trimmed by 1 base and the J gene end by 3 bases; junction bases not matched to a gene: 6. This CDR3 spans 17 amino acids.

CDR3 nucleotides: TGTGCCAGCTCACCTCGGACAGGCCAGCCCACAGATACGCAGTATTTT. Amino acid sequence: CASSPRTGQPTDTQYF. This rearrangement joins TRBV18 to TRBJ2-3, with 7 bases lining up with TRBD1. CDR3 length equals 16 residues. J lost 2 bases, V lost 3 bases, and 8 bases had no gene match. CDR1 is KGHSH and CDR2 is LQKENI in the germline V gene.

The CDR3 nucleotides read TGTGCCAGCAGTTACAACAGGGGGCCCGGAGGAGATACGCAGTATTTT. It specifies CASSYNRGPGGDTQYF. This rearrangement joins TRBV6-6 to TRBJ2-3, with 9 bases aligning to TRBD1. Germline trimming cut 2 bases from V and 5 bases from J; bases unmatched to any gene: 8. CDR3 length: 16 amino acids. Germline V gives CDR1 MNHNY, CDR2 SVGAGI (reference sequence).

The chain recombines TRBV7-2 with TRBJ2-3; TRBD2 might be the D (5 bases). V lost 5 bases to trimming and J lost 1 base, with 25 bases between them. The CDR3 has 19 amino acids. Germline V gene lookup returns CDR1 SGHTA and CDR2 FQGNSA. CDR3 in DNA: TGTGCCAGCAGCCCAGAACGGGGTTTGGCTAGCACGGGCACAGATACGCAGTATTTT. Protein sequence: CASSPERGLASTGTDTQYF.

The genes are TRBV5-4 and TRBJ1-4, with 7 bases identical to TRBD1. Germline V gene data show CDR1 as SGHNT and CDR2 as YYREEE (reference sequence). The CDR3 runs 14 residues. After removal of 3 bases from V and 8 bases from J, the junction contained 7 bases not matched to a gene. For the CDR3, the DNA is TGTGCCAGCAGCTATGGACAGGTGGGAGAAAAACTGTTTTTT. Encoded protein: CASSYGQVGEKLFF.